This T cell receptor (beta chain) comes out of a study of blood T cell repertoires in COVID-19. The wider study: COVID-19 samples, acute and convalescent, were from the United States, Italy and Spain. Sample material is recorded as cDNA or gDNA derived from T cells, B-cell-depleted T cells, or PBMCs.

Original methodology: Amplification from reference gene primers served as the basis for estimated nucleated cell counts. Libraries were prepared by immunoSEQ multiplex PCR; TCRdb keeps only in-frame clonotypes and omits some of them. Clonal size and the V and J genes are those of that table, whereas D and trimming came from the DNA. The sample yields roughly 53,000 clones, 85% to 90% seen once. This CDR3 is 13 amino acids long. This TCR came from a human donor in a cohort sampled during active COVID-19. This chain uses TRBV21-1 with TRBJ2-3; no DNA check was done on the table's D call, TRBD2. TRBV21-1 is a listed pseudogene. Sequenced material: peripheral blood. The CDR3 nucleotides are TGTGCCAGCAGCAAAGAAGGAGTTCGTGGGCAGTATTTT. This codes for CASSKEGVRGQYF.